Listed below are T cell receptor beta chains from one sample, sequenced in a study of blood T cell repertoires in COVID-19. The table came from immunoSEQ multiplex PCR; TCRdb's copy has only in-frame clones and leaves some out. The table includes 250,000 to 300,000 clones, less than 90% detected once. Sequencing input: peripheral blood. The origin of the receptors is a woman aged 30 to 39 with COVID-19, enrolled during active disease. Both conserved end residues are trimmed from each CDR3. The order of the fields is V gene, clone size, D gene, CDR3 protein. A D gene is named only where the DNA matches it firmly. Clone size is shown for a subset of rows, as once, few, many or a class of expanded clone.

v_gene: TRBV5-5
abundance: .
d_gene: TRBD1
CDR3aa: ASSFSAGQYYGYT

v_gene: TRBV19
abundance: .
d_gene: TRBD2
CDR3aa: ASSPLGGAGELF

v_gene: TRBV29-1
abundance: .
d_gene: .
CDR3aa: SDSQGSYGYGYT

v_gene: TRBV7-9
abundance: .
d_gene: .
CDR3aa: ASSSLAPLLYGYT

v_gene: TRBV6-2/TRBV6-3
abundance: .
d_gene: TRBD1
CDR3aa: ASTPGQAYSGANVLT

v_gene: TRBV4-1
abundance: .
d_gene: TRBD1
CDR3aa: ASSQAGGQGYEQY

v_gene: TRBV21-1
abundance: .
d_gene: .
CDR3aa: ASRGGQTNYGYT

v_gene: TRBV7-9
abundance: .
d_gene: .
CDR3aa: ASGGSSYNEQF

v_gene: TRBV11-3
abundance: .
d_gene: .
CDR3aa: ASSSPTGPNYGYT

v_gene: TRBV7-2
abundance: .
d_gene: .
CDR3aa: ASSLVGQNYGYT

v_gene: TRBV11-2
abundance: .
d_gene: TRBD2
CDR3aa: ASSFSGGDNEQF

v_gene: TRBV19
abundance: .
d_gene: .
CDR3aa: ASSIGGRMNTEAF

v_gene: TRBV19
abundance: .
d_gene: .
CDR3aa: ASSMVRSPAGNTIY

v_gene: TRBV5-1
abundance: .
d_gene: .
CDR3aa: ASSLLGQRDTIY

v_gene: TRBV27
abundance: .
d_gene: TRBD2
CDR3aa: ASSLRSGGARVEQY

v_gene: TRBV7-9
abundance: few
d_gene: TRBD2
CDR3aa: ASSAGPRGGTDTQY

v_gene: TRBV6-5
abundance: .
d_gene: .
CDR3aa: ASSLTVNQPQH

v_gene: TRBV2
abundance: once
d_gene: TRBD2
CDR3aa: ASRGLAGEWTQY

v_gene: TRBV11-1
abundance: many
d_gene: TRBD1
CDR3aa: ASSRGQVSWGYT

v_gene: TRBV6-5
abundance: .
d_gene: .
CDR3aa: ASSYGGAFSGQPQH